This is a list of T cell receptor beta chains from one sample in a study of pediatric ulcerative colitis. The assay was immunoSEQ multiplex PCR, and TCRdb's table has in-frame clones only and misses some. Among about 24,000 clones listed, over 55% were seen once. The material sequenced was gut tissue. These receptors came from a boy aged 5 to 17 with severe ulcerative colitis. The CDR3 runs from the conserved cysteine through the conserved F or W. A D gene is named only where the DNA matches it firmly. Clone size is given for some rows only: seen once, a few or many times, or a class if the clone is expanded.

>TRBD1|TRBV18|NA|TRBJ1-1
CASLRGGQGATEAFF
TGTGCCAGCCTCCGTGGGGGACAGGGGGCAACTGAAGCTTTCTTT
>TRBD2|TRBV7-9|few|TRBJ2-7
CASSFSGASYEQYF
TGTGCCAGCAGCTTTAGCGGGGCGTCCTACGAGCAGTACTTC
>NA|TRBV7-9|few|TRBJ1-2
CASSFGDGTYGYTF
TGTGCCAGCAGCTTCGGGGACGGGACCTATGGCTACACCTTC
>NA|TRBV4-3|few|TRBJ2-1
CASSEGARYNEQFF
TGCGCCAGCAGTGAAGGGGCCCGATACAATGAGCAGTTCTTC
>TRBD2|TRBV27|medium-sized|TRBJ2-5
CASSTLAGVGKTQYF
TGTGCCAGCAGTACCCTAGCGGGAGTAGGAAAGACCCAGTACTTC
>NA|TRBV6-1|NA|TRBJ2-7
CASSAVVGAYEQYF
TGTGCCAGCAGTGCCGTCGTAGGCGCCTACGAGCAGTACTTC
>NA|TRBV2|NA|TRBJ1-3
CASSVAEGNTIYF
TGTGCCAGCAGTGTGGCTGAGGGAAACACCATATATTTT
>NA|TRBV29-1|once|TRBJ2-1
CSVGNNEQFF
TGCAGCGTTGGGAACAATGAGCAGTTCTTC
>NA|TRBV7-2|NA|TRBJ2-7
CASSLGGVSYEQYF
TGTGCCAGCAGCTTAGGAGGGGTCTCCTACGAGCAGTACTTC
>TRBD2|TRBV7-9|NA|TRBJ2-3
CASSLTSATDTQYF
TGTGCCAGCAGCTTGACTAGCGCCACAGATACGCAGTATTTT
>NA|TRBV11-1|once|TRBJ2-3
CASGGTANTDTQYF
TGTGCCAGCGGCGGGACCGCGAACACAGATACGCAGTATTTT
>NA|TRBV5-5|NA|TRBJ1-1
CASSPLPGAEAFF
TGTGCCAGCAGCCCACTTCCAGGGGCTGAAGCTTTCTTT
>TRBD2|TRBV29-1|NA|TRBJ2-1
CSVLGGTYNEQFF
TGCAGCGTGCTGGGAGGGACCTACAATGAGCAGTTCTTC
>TRBD1|TRBV13|NA|TRBJ1-2
CASSQGGRGNHGYTF
TGTGCCAGCAGCCAAGGGGGCAGGGGGAACCACGGCTACACCTTC
>NA|TRBV4-3|NA|TRBJ2-2
CASSPRSWDTGELFF
TGCGCCAGCAGCCCCCGGAGCTGGGACACCGGGGAGCTGTTTTTT
>NA|TRBV27|NA|TRBJ2-5
CASSFSAQGTQYF
TGTGCCAGCAGTTTTTCCGCGCAGGGGACCCAGTACTTC
>TRBD1|TRBV7-2|NA|TRBJ2-3
CASSLEGQESTDTQYF
TGTGCCAGCAGCCTAGAGGGACAGGAAAGCACAGATACGCAGTATTTT